This T cell receptor beta chain was sequenced for a study of human T cells and chemical hapten exposure. The study's library attached unique molecular identifiers to single cDNA molecules. TCRdb re-analysed the RACE reads in MiXCR, keeping a single row per CDR3 protein. The sample shows some 65,000 distinct CDR3 sequences, approximately 6.1% of them seen only once. From germline, CDR1 is KGHSH and CDR2 LQKENI. The V gene lost 2 bases and the J gene lost 0 bases, with 7 bases spanning the gap. This CDR3 region has 14 residues. As for time point: healthy volunteer bleed at 6 weeks. Unfractionated whole blood was the source from which total RNA was extracted. This clonotype was observed many times.

The sample was whole blood. The TCR comes from a female donor in good health. Some clones in this sample may be carry-over from other donors' samples. The chain joins TRBV18 to TRBJ1-1; D is uncertain. CDR3 DNA sequence: TGTGCCAGCTCACCAAACCACGTGAACACTGAAGCTTTCTTT. Translation: CASSPNHVNTEAFF.